The rows below give T cell receptor beta chains drawn from one sample of a study of blood T cells in healthy people across ages. TCRdb passed the 5' RACE reads through MiXCR, listing each CDR3 protein once. This table has around 820,000 distinct CDR3 sequences, roughly 25% appearing once. These same data were also listed under a study on T cells of mothers and their children.

The source material was blood. Every receptor here comes from a boy between 10 and 17 years old in good health. Both conserved end residues are part of each CDR3. D genes are given only for firm matches. Clone sizes are given selectively: once, few, many, or a class where the clone is expanded.

v_gene	d_gene	abundance	j_gene	len	CDR3aa	CDR3nt
TRBV7-2	TRBD2	few	TRBJ2-5	14	CASSKRGGVETQYF	TGTGCCAGCAGCAAGCGGGGGGGCGTGGAGACCCAGTACTTC
TRBV12-3/TRBV12-4	.	.	TRBJ2-3	15	CASSLRSLSTDTQYF	TGTGCCAGCAGTTTACGATCCCTTAGCACAGATACGCAGTATTTT
TRBV5-1	.	few	TRBJ2-3	13	CASNYQYSDTQYF	TGCGCCAGCAACTACCAATACTCAGATACGCAGTATTTT
TRBV2	.	few	TRBJ2-3	15	CASSVLAGNTDTQYF	TGTGCCAGCAGTGTCTTGGCGGGGAACACAGATACGCAGTATTTT
TRBV2	.	few	TRBJ1-4	13	CATSGATNEKLFF	TGTGCCACAAGCGGGGCAACTAATGAAAAACTGTTTTTT
TRBV27	.	few	TRBJ1-2	13	CASSFAGSYGYTF	TGTGCCAGCAGTTTTGCAGGGAGCTATGGCTACACCTTC
TRBV2	.	.	TRBJ1-6	12	CASSADSPTTRF	TGTGCCAGCAGCGCGGACAGCCCAACGACGCGTTTT
TRBV3-1	.	few	TRBJ2-1	15	CASSRVDSSYNEQFF	TGTGCCAGCAGCCGAGTCGATAGCTCCTACAATGAGCAGTTCTTC
TRBV28	.	once	TRBJ2-1	12	CASSESETEQFF	TGTGCCAGCAGTGAGAGCGAGACTGAGCAGTTCTTC
TRBV20-1	TRBD2	few	TRBJ2-3	15	CSAGLAGGPSDTQYF	TGCAGTGCGGGACTGGCGGGAGGGCCATCAGATACGCAGTATTTT
TRBV6-2/TRBV6-3	.	few	TRBJ1-3	15	CASSPLGISGNTIYF	TGTGCCAGCAGCCCACTTGGAATTTCTGGAAACACCATATATTTT
TRBV11-2	TRBD1	few	TRBJ1-2	12	CASSHRGYGYTF	TGTGCCAGCAGCCACAGGGGGTATGGCTACACCTTC
TRBV20-1	.	many	TRBJ1-3	12	CSAPDNGNTIYF	TGCAGTGCTCCTGACAATGGAAACACCATATATTTT
TRBV6-2/TRBV6-3	.	.	TRBJ2-1	15	CASSSRRQYYNDQFF	TGTGCCAGCAGTTCCCGTCGACAGTACTACAATGATCAGTTCTTC
TRBV9	.	few	TRBJ2-5	15	CASSQDKDFQETQYF	TGTGCCAGCAGCCAAGATAAGGACTTCCAAGAGACCCAGTACTTC
TRBV4-3	.	few	TRBJ2-1	15	CASSQDYELTREQFF	TGCGCCAGCAGCCAAGATTATGAGCTAACCCGTGAGCAGTTCTTC
TRBV19	.	few	TRBJ2-3	12	CASSMGSDTQYF	TGTGCCAGTAGTATGGGGTCCGATACGCAGTATTTT
TRBV12-3/TRBV12-4	.	few	TRBJ1-2	13	CASSLRKPYGYTF	TGTGCCAGCAGTTTACGGAAACCCTATGGCTACACCTTC
TRBV19	.	.	TRBJ2-1	15	CASSWDSGAYNEQFF	TGTGCCAGTAGCTGGGATTCCGGGGCTTACAATGAGCAGTTCTTC
TRBV27	TRBD1	.	TRBJ1-5	14	CASSSTGGREPQHF	TGTGCCAGCAGTTCAACAGGGGGCAGGGAGCCCCAGCATTTT
TRBV24-1	TRBD1	.	TRBJ2-5	17	CATSDSSGTVVQETQYF	TGTGCCACCAGTGATTCGTCCGGGACAGTGGTTCAAGAGACCCAGTACTTC
TRBV7-8	TRBD2	.	TRBJ2-7	14	CASSGWGGDYEQYF	TGTGCCAGCAGCGGTTGGGGGGGAGACTACGAGCAGTACTTC
TRBV11-2	TRBD1	.	TRBJ1-6	16	CASSPGTGGYNSPLHF	TGTGCCAGCAGCCCCGGGACAGGGGGTTATAATTCACCCCTCCACTTT
TRBV20-1	TRBD2	.	TRBJ2-7	16	CSAFGGLAGESYEQYF	TGCAGTGCTTTCGGTGGGCTAGCGGGGGAATCCTACGAGCAGTACTTC
TRBV15	.	.	TRBJ2-7	11	CATSNSYEQYF	TGTGCCACCTCGAACAGTTACGAGCAGTACTTC
TRBV18	.	.	TRBJ2-7	13	CASSPRRQAEQYF	TGTGCCAGCTCGCCACGGCGTCAGGCCGAGCAGTACTTC
TRBV28	.	few	TRBJ2-7	15	CASSYSSYGSYEQYF	TGTGCCAGCAGTTATTCCAGCTATGGCTCCTACGAGCAGTACTTC
TRBV9	.	.	TRBJ2-1	15	CASSVVLGLHNEQFF	TGTGCCAGCAGCGTAGTCTTGGGACTCCATAATGAGCAGTTCTTC
TRBV29-1	.	many	TRBJ2-7	13	CSVGQGSSYEQYF	TGCAGCGTTGGGCAAGGGAGCTCCTACGAGCAGTACTTC
TRBV9	TRBD1	few	TRBJ1-3	19	CASSVVGWGTDPSGNTIYF	TGTGCCAGCAGCGTGGTCGGCTGGGGGACAGATCCCTCTGGAAACACCATATATTTT
TRBV28	.	few	TRBJ2-7	11	CAIAQGYEQYF	TGTGCAATCGCGCAGGGTTACGAGCAGTACTTC
TRBV6-5	.	few	TRBJ2-5	14	CASSYNQGQETQYF	TGTGCCAGCAGTTACAACCAAGGGCAAGAGACCCAGTACTTC
TRBV10-2	.	.	TRBJ2-7	14	CATTEAGISYEQYF	TGCGCCACCACGGAAGCCGGGATTTCCTACGAGCAGTACTTC
TRBV20-1	TRBD2	.	TRBJ2-7	16	CSAHPGTSGLPYEQYF	TGCAGTGCCCACCCGGGGACTAGCGGGCTTCCCTACGAGCAGTACTTC
TRBV20-1	.	many	TRBJ2-5	12	CSAPKGGETQYF	TGCAGTGCCCCGAAGGGGGGAGAGACCCAGTACTTC
TRBV10-3	TRBD1	.	TRBJ1-1	16	CAISEGQGAMNTEAFF	TGTGCCATCAGTGAGGGACAGGGGGCGATGAACACTGAAGCTTTCTTT
TRBV20-1	.	.	TRBJ1-5	16	CSARVGRAPSNQPQHF	TGCAGTGCTAGAGTGGGGAGGGCCCCAAGCAATCAGCCCCAGCATTTT
TRBV20-1	TRBD1	.	TRBJ1-1	16	CSASRQGVYMNTEAFF	TGCAGTGCTAGCAGACAGGGGGTTTACATGAACACTGAAGCTTTCTTT
TRBV12-3/TRBV12-4	TRBD1	many	TRBJ2-5	14	CASSLMRGRETQYF	TGTGCCAGCAGTTTGATGAGGGGGCGAGAGACCCAGTACTTC
TRBV7-2	TRBD2	few	TRBJ2-7	14	CASSILAETYEQYF	TGTGCCAGCAGCATACTAGCGGAGACCTACGAGCAGTACTTC
TRBV28	TRBD2	.	TRBJ2-5	18	CASSSGLAGGPVEETRYF	TGTGCCAGCAGTTCCGGACTAGCGGGGGGCCCAGTGGAAGAGACCCGGTACTTC
TRBV10-3	.	few	TRBJ1-2	11	CAISVSYGYTF	TGTGCCATCAGTGTCAGCTATGGCTACACCTTC
TRBV5-5	.	.	TRBJ2-6	15	CASSSTYSGANVLTF	TGTGCCAGCAGCTCTACATACTCTGGGGCCAACGTCCTGACTTTC
TRBV14	.	.	TRBJ2-7	13	CASRPGPLYEQYF	TGTGCCAGCAGGCCGGGACCCCTTTACGAGCAGTACTTC